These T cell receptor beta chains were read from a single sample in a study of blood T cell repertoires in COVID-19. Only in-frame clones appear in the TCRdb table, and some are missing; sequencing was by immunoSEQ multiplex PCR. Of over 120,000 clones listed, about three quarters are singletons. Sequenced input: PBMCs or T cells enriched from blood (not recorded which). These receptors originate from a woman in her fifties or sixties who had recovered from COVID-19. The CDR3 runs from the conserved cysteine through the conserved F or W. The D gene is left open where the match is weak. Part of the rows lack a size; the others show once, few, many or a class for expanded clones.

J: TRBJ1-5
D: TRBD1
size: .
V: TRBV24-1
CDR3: CATSDSRDRVLQPQHF
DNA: TGTGCCACCAGTGATTCCCGGGACAGGGTTTTGCAGCCCCAGCATTTT

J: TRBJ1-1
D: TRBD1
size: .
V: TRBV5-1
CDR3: CASSLSMPGGGTEAFF
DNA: TGCGCCAGCAGCCTGAGCATGCCAGGGGGAGGCACTGAAGCTTTCTTT

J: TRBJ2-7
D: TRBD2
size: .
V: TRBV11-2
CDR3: CASSPGLAESSYEQYF
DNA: TGTGCCAGCAGCCCTGGACTAGCGGAAAGCTCCTACGAGCAGTACTTC

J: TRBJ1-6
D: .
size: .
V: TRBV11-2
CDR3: CASSLATPVSLHF
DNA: TGTGCCAGCAGCTTGGCGACACCCGTTTCCCTCCACTTT

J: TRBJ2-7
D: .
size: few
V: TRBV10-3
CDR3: CAISESGRDEQYF
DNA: TGTGCCATCAGTGAGTCAGGCAGGGACGAGCAGTACTTC

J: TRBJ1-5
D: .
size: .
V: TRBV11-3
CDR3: CASTRNRGDRSNQPQHF
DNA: TGTGCCAGCACCAGAAATCGGGGTGATCGGAGCAATCAGCCCCAGCATTTT

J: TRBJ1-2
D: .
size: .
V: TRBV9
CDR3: CASSTIQGNYGYTF
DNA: TGTGCCAGCAGCACCATTCAGGGTAACTATGGCTACACCTTC

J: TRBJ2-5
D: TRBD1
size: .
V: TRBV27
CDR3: CASSPRTGSQETQYF
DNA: TGTGCCAGCAGTCCCCGGACAGGCTCACAAGAGACCCAGTACTTC

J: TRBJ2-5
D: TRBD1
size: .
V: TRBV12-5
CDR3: CASGSSTGRETQYF
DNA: TGTGCTAGTGGCTCCTCGACAGGGCGAGAGACCCAGTACTTC

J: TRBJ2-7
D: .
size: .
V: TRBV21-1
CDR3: CASSKNFRTGIHEQYF
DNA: TGTGCCAGCAGCAAAAATTTTAGGACAGGGATCCACGAGCAGTACTTC

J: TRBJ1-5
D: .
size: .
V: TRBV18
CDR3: CASSPGEVNSNQPQHF
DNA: TGTGCCAGCTCACCAGGGGAGGTTAATAGCAATCAGCCCCAGCATTTT

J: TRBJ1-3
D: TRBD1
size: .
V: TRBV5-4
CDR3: CASSLFRTGGGNTIYF
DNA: TGTGCCAGCAGCCTCTTCAGGACAGGCGGGGGAAACACCATATATTTT

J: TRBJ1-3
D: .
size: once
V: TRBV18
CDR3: CASSPRGQGDSGNTIYF
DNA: TGTGCCAGCTCACCACGGGGGCAGGGCGACTCTGGAAACACCATATATTTT

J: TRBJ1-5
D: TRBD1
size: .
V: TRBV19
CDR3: CASSVRQGAVDQPQHF
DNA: TGTGCCAGTAGTGTACGACAGGGGGCAGTAGATCAGCCCCAGCATTTT

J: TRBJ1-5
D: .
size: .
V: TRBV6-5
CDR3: CASSSPGANQPQHF
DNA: TGTGCCAGCAGTTCCCCAGGGGCTAATCAGCCCCAGCATTTT

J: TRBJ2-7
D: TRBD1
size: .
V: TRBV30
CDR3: CAWSQTGREQYF
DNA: TGTGCCTGGAGTCAGACAGGGCGCGAGCAGTACTTC

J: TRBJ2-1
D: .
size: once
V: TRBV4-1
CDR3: CASSQVGGVSGNEQFF
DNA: TGCGCCAGCAGCCAAGTAGGGGGGGTCTCGGGCAATGAGCAGTTCTTC

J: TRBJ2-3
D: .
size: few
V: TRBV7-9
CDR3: CASSLAIKSTDTQYF
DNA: TGTGCCAGCAGCTTAGCCATCAAAAGCACAGATACGCAGTATTTT

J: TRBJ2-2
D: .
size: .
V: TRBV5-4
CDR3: CASSSIGRGNTGELFF
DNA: TGTGCCAGCAGCTCGATTGGGCGGGGGAACACCGGGGAGCTGTTTTTT

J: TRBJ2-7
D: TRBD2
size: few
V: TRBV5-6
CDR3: CASSLAQRGGAYEQYF
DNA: TGTGCCAGCAGCTTGGCACAGCGGGGGGGTGCCTACGAGCAGTACTTC

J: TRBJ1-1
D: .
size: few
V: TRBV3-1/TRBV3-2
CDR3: CASSQDPGMAFF
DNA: TGTGCCAGCAGCCAAGATCCAGGGATGGCTTTCTTT

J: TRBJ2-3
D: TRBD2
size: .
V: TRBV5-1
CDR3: CASTAKGRGITDTQYF
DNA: TGCGCCAGCACGGCTAAGGGGCGGGGGATCACAGATACGCAGTATTTT

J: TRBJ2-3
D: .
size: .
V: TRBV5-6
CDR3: CASSLTVSPDTQYF
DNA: TGTGCCAGCAGCTTGACTGTTAGCCCAGATACGCAGTATTTT

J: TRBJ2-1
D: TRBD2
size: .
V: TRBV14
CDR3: CASSQAYTSGRSYNEQFF
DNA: TGTGCCAGCAGCCAAGCCTATACTAGCGGGAGATCCTACAATGAGCAGTTCTTC

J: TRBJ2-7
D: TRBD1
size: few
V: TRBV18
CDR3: CASSPSNWDRATYEQYF
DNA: TGTGCCAGCTCACCAAGCAATTGGGACAGGGCTACCTACGAGCAGTACTTC

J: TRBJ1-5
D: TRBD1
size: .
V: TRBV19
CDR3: CASTKGQGTSWQPQHF
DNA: TGTGCCAGTACTAAGGGACAGGGGACGAGTTGGCAGCCCCAGCATTTT

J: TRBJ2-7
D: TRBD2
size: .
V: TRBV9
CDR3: CASSPSGRYYEQYF
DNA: TGTGCCAGCAGCCCAAGCGGGAGGTACTACGAGCAGTACTTC

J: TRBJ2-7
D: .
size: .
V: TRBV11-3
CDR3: CASSPRGSYEQYF
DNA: TGTGCCAGCAGCCCAAGAGGTTCCTACGAGCAGTACTTC

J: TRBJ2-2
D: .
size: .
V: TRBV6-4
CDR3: CASSDSIGAGELFF
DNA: TGTGCCAGCAGTGACTCGATAGGGGCCGGGGAGCTGTTTTTT

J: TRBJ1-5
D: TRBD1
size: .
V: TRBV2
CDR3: CASSEGQGPGQPQHF
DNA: TGTGCCAGCAGTGAGGGACAGGGGCCGGGTCAGCCCCAGCATTTT

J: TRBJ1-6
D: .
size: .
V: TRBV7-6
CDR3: CASSLRARGANSPLHF
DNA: TGTGCCAGCAGCCTCCGGGCCCGGGGGGCCAATTCACCCCTCCACTTT

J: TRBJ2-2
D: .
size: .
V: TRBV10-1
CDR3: CASSQAGKGGELFF
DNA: TGCGCCAGCAGTCAGGCGGGGAAGGGCGGGGAGCTGTTTTTT

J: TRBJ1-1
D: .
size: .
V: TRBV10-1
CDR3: CAPGGGPTEAFF
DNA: TGCGCACCCGGCGGGGGACCCACTGAAGCTTTCTTT

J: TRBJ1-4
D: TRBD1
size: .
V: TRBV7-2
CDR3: CASSLVGQGALSEKLFF
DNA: TGTGCCAGCAGCTTAGTGGGACAGGGGGCGCTGAGTGAAAAACTGTTTTTT

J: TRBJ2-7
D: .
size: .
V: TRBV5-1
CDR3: CASSLRSGSYEQYF
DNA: TGCGCCAGCAGCTTGCGCTCGGGCTCCTACGAGCAGTACTTC

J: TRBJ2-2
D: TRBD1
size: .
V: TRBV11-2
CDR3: CASSPWTGGNTGELFF
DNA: TGTGCCAGCAGCCCCTGGACAGGGGGCAACACCGGGGAGCTGTTTTTT

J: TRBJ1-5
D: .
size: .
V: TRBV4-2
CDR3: CASSQDPARQPQHF
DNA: TGTGCCAGCAGCCAAGACCCCGCTAGGCAGCCCCAGCATTTT

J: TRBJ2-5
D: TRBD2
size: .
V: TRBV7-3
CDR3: CASSLSIRGGPETQYF
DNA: TGTGCCAGCAGCTTAAGTATCCGGGGGGGCCCAGAGACCCAGTACTTC